The 9 T cell receptor beta chains below all came from one sample that was sequenced in a study of cytomegalovirus exposure and HLA in healthy donors. The PCR made use of 60 Vbeta and 13 Jbeta primers. Data came from immunoSEQ multiplex PCR; TCRdb stores just in-frame clones and leaves some out. Of 150,000 to 160,000 clones listed, approximately 80% are singletons. What was sequenced was PBMCs. The receptors were gathered from a man between 25 and 39 years old in good health and CMV-seropositive.

This clone has only a few counts. J is TRBJ1-1 and V is TRBV5-6; no firm D call. Germline CDR1 SGHDT, CDR2 YYEEEE. CDR3 size: 13 residues. Trimming left V 2 bases short and J 4 bases short, with 9 bases between. The CDR3 region is CASSFTKSTEAFF. DNA of the CDR3: TGTGCCAGCAGCTTTACTAAATCCACTGAAGCTTTCTTT.

This clone was detected once. J is TRBJ2-2 and V is TRBV9, with 16 bases identical to TRBD2. The germline V gene has CDR1 SGDLS and CDR2 YYNGEE. The CDR3 has 19 amino acids. The V segment lost 4 bases and the J segment 4 bases; nucleotides outside the gene matches: 10. The CDR3 region is CASSPGTSGRGRGTGELFF. The DNA of the CDR3 is TGTGCCAGCAGCCCGGGGACTAGCGGGAGGGGTAGGGGCACCGGGGAGCTGTTTTTT.

The genes are TRBV27 and TRBJ2-2, with D hard to call. The CDR3 is 14 amino acids. Germline V lookup: CDR1 MNHEY, CDR2 SMNVEV (reference sequence). Between the trimmed V and J ends, which lost 3 bases and 6 bases, there was a span of 11 bases. CDR3 nucleotides: TGTGCCAGCAGTTTCCTATCGATTTCCGGGGAGCTGTTTTTT. It specifies CASSFLSISGELFF.

The rearrangement joins TRBV30 to TRBJ1-3, with a possible D match to TRBD1 (6 bases). This CDR3 has 14 amino acids. The V gene lost 3 bases and the J gene lost 0 bases, with 9 bases spanning the gap. Germline V gene sequence: CDR1 GTSNPN, CDR2 SVGIG (reference sequence). CDR3 DNA sequence: TGTGCCTGGAGGCAGGGGTCCTCTGGAAACACCATATATTTT. Translation: CAWRQGSSGNTIYF.

This chain links TRBV16 with TRBJ2-1; D is perhaps TRBD1 (6 bases). Germline V gives CDR1 KGHSY, CDR2 FQNENV. The germline V and J ends were trimmed by 4 bases and 10 bases, with 14 bases remaining between them. The CDR3 is 13 residues long. The chain's CDR3 is CASSPQTGIEQFF. The CDR3 DNA follows: TGTGCCAGCAGCCCGCAGACAGGAATCGAGCAGTTCTTC.

The chain links TRBV21-1 to TRBJ2-3; the table calls TRBD2, which could not be checked here. TRBV21-1 is marked as a pseudogene. The CDR3 is 15 amino acids. The DNA for the CDR3 is TGTGCCAGCAGCAAATTACTAACTAGCACAGATACGCAGTATTTT. This translates into CASSKLLTSTDTQYF.

V gene TRBV27 combines with J gene TRBJ2-2; D is possibly TRBD2 (6 bases). The CDR3 runs to 15 residues. Trimming left V 3 bases short and J 0 bases short, with 8 bases between. Germline CDR1 and CDR2: MNHEY and SMNVEV (reference sequence). CDR3 protein: CASSFSGSNTGELFF. The CDR3 DNA reads TGTGCCAGCAGTTTTAGCGGATCGAACACCGGGGAGCTGTTTTTT.

The count of this clone is one. This chain joins TRBV28 and TRBJ1-5; 8 bases agree with TRBD1. Germline values: CDR1 MDHEN, CDR2 SYDVKM. V lost 4 bases, J lost 7 bases, and 9 bases stayed unmatched. The CDR3 runs to 15 residues. The chain's CDR3 is CASSSATGEIQPQHF. The DNA of the CDR3 is TGTGCCAGCAGTTCTGCGACAGGGGAAATCCAGCCCCAGCATTTT.

The rearrangement links TRBV4-1 to TRBJ1-5; D is ambiguous. V was pared by 0 bases and J by 3 bases, with 6 bases between. This CDR3 comprises 14 residues. Germline CDR1 is MGHRA and CDR2 is YSYEKL. Written as DNA, the CDR3 is TGCGCCAGCAGCCAAGAACAGCTCAATCAGCCCCAGCATTTT. Protein sequence: CASSQEQLNQPQHF.